This T cell receptor (beta chain) originates from a study of metastatic and nonmetastatic thyroid tumors. The germline V gene has CDR1 WNHNN and CDR2 SYGVQD (reference sequence). Trimming took 7 bases from V and 6 from J, leaving 13 bases between them. The CDR3 runs to 13 residues. TCRdb used MiXCR to call clones anew from the PCR reads. The sample shows 35,000 to 50,000 clones, about a sixth of them seen only once. This clone was seen a few times. A read error is possible here, since a much larger clone lies one base away. Every patient was untreated before thyroid surgery. The sequence was collected from a female donor with papillary thyroid cancer or a benign thyroid nodule (not recorded which). Some clones in this sample may be carry-over from other donors' samples. The sample comprised tumor tissue. V gene TRBV10-1 combines with J gene TRBJ2-1; TRBD2 is a possible D gene (6 bases). CDR3 region: CASIAVGGNEQFF. In nucleotides, the CDR3 is TGCGCCAGCATCGCGGTGGGGGGCAATGAGCAGTTCTTC.